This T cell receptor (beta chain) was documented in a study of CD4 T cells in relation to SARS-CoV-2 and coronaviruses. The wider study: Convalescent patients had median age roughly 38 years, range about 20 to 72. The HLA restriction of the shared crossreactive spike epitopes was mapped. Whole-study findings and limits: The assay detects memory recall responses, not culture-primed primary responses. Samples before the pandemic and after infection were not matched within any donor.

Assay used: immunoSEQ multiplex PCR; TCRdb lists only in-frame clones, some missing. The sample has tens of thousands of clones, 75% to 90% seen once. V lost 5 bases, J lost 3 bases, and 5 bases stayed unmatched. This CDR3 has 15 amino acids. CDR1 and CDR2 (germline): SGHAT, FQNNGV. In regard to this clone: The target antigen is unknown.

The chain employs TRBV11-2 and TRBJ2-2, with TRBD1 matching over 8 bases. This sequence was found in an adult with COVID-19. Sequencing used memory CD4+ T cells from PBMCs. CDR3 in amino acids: CASSLKQGDTGELFF. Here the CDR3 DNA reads TGTGCCAGCAGCCTTAAACAGGGGGACACCGGGGAGCTGTTTTTT.